What follows are 12 T cell receptor beta chains derived from one specimen sequenced in a study of graft-versus-host responses after intestinal transplantation. Their recognized antigens are unknown. Generated by immunoSEQ multiplex PCR, the TCRdb table keeps only in-frame clones and is missing some. Of about 71,000 clones listed, about 94% are singletons. The source was unstimulated CD8+ T cells sorted from spleen or lymph node cells, collected before intestinal transplant. These TCRs come from a human donor who received an intestinal transplant.

The chain combines TRBV27 with TRBJ2-7; maybe TRBD2 (6 bases). Germline V CDR1 and CDR2: MNHEY, SMNVEV (reference sequence). The V and J ends lost 5 bases and 2 bases respectively, with 13 bases between them. The CDR3 is 14 residues long. CDR3 protein: CASSGLGEAYEQYF. CDR3 coding DNA: TGTGCCAGCAGTGGGTTAGGGGAGGCCTACGAGCAGTACTTC.

This chain uses TRBV5-1 with TRBJ2-7, with 14 bases that match TRBD2. CDR1 is SGHRS and CDR2 is YFSETQ in the germline V gene. V lost 0 bases and J lost 4; bases outside the gene matches: 18. The CDR3 consists of 21 residues. The CDR3 loop reads CASSLVVLHSTGTSGRYEQYF. The CDR3 coding sequence is TGCGCCAGCAGCTTGGTGGTGCTGCATTCGACGGGGACTAGCGGGAGATACGAGCAGTACTTC.

The chain has TRBV5-6 and TRBJ2-5; D not resolved. The germline V and J ends were trimmed by 0 bases and 5 bases, with 11 bases remaining between them. Per the germline V gene, CDR1 is SGHDT and CDR2 is YYEEEE. The CDR3 is 14 amino acids. The CDR3 protein is CASSLGTAVETQYF. For the CDR3, the DNA is TGTGCCAGCAGCTTGGGGACGGCTGTCGAGACCCAGTACTTC.

This sequence joins TRBV9 and TRBJ2-7, with TRBD2 matching over 7 bases. The CDR3 totals 15 residues. In germline, CDR1 is SGDLS, CDR2 YYNGEE. Losses at the gene ends were 0 bases for V and 3 bases for J; bases not matched to a gene: 6. In DNA form, the CDR3 reads TGTGCCAGCAGCGTAGAGGACGGGAGGCTCTACGAGCAGTACTTC. Translating gives CASSVEDGRLYEQYF.

The chain recombines TRBV25-1 with TRBJ1-1; no firm D call. The CDR3 covers 11 residues. The ends were cut back, 3 bases at V and 6 bases at J, with 5 bases in the middle. CDR1 is MGHDK and CDR2 is SYGVNS in the germline V gene. This CDR3 reads CASSEDAEAFF. The DNA of the CDR3 is TGTGCCAGCAGTGAGGACGCTGAAGCTTTCTTT.

The CDR3 is CASTAPQQTNEKLFF. The CDR3 coding sequence is TGTGCCAGCACCGCCCCCCAGCAGACGAATGAAAAACTGTTTTTT. The chain recombines TRBV5-8 with TRBJ1-4; no clear D gene. In germline, CDR1 is SGHTS, CDR2 YDEGEE. Deletions cut 6 bases from V and 5 bases from J, with 17 bases between. The CDR3 totals 15 residues.

V usage is TRBV4-1 and J usage is TRBJ2-7; 9 positions agree with TRBD2. Germline values: CDR1 MGHRA, CDR2 YSYEKL. With 5 bases clipped from V and 3 bases from J, the junction kept 8 bases outside the gene matches. CDR3 length equals 15 residues. The CDR3 DNA reads TGCGCCAGCAGCAAGGGGCGGGAGGGGTTCTACGAGCAGTACTTC. This encodes CASSKGREGFYEQYF.

The chain joins TRBV6-5 to TRBJ1-1, with D perhaps matching TRBD1 (6 bases). Per germline, CDR1 MNHEY and CDR2 SVGAGI. Trimming pared 0 bases from V and 1 base from J, leaving 9 bases between. The CDR3 has 15 amino acids. The CDR3 loop is CASSYSTQGNTEAFF. DNA of the CDR3: TGTGCCAGCAGTTACTCGACACAGGGGAACACTGAAGCTTTCTTT.

This chain uses TRBV5-5 with TRBJ2-5; D perhaps matches TRBD2 (6 bases). The CDR3 covers 17 residues. CDR1 is SGHKS and CDR2 is YYEKEE in the germline V gene (reference sequence). Trimming took off 4 bases at V and 5 bases at J, with 24 bases between the two ends. This CDR3 is CASSHDGLEGLGETQYF. The CDR3 nucleotides read TGTGCCAGCAGCCATGACGGGTTGGAGGGGCTCGGGGAGACCCAGTACTTC.

V is TRBV15 and J is TRBJ2-3, with TRBD2 matching 12 bases. J gave up 5 bases and V 0 bases, and 12 bases lay outside the gene matches. CDR3 length: 19 residues. The V gene's germline CDR1 is LNHNV and CDR2 YYDKDF (reference sequence). CDR3 sequence reads: CATSRDTTSGSGLRDTQYF. The CDR3 nucleotides read TGTGCCACCAGCAGAGATACGACTAGCGGGAGCGGTTTGAGAGATACGCAGTATTTT.

The chain carries TRBV6-5 and TRBJ2-2, with D possibly being TRBD1 (5 bases). V was clipped by 6 bases and J by 4 bases, with 6 bases between them. In germline, CDR1 is MNHEY, CDR2 SVGAGI. The CDR3 spans 12 residues. The CDR3: CASSQGTGELFF. The CDR3 DNA follows: TGTGCCAGCAGCCAGGGCACCGGGGAGCTGTTTTTT.

This chain links TRBV13 with TRBJ2-7, with 7 positions matching TRBD1. Per the germline V gene, CDR1 is PRHDT and CDR2 is FYEKMQ (reference sequence). After removal of 4 bases from V and 1 base from J, the junction contained 1 base not matched to a gene. The CDR3 has 13 residues. The CDR3 reads CASSSGGSYEQYF. CDR3 nucleotide sequence: TGTGCCAGCAGCTCAGGGGGTTCCTACGAGCAGTACTTC.